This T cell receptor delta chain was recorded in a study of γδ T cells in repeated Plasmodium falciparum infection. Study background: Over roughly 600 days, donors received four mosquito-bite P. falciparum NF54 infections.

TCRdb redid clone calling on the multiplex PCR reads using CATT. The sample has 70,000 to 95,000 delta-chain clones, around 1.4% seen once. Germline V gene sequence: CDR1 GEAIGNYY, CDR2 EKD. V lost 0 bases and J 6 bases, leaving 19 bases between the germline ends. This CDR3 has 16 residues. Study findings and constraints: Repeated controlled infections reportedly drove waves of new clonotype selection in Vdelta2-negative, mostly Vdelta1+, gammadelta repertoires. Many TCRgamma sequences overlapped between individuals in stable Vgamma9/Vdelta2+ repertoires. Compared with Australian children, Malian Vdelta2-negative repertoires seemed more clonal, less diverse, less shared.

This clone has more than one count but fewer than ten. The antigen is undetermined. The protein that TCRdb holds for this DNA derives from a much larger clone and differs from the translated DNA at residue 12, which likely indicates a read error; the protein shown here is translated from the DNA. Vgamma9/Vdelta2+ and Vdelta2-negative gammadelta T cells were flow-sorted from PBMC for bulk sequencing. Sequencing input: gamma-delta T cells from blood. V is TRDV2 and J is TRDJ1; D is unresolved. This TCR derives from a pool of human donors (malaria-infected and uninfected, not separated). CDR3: CACDTVSWNPPHKLIF. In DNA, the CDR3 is TGTGCCTGTGACACCGTTTCGTGGAACCCTCCTCATAAACTCATCTTT.